This T cell receptor (beta chain) is from a study of T cell responses to AZD1222 COVID-19 vaccine. To note about this clone: Its antigen is still unknown.

Data came from immunoSEQ multiplex PCR; TCRdb stores just in-frame clones and leaves some out. The sample holds some 150,000 clones, roughly four fifths seen once. Study-wide results and caveats: Baseline antibody screening turned up just a handful of seropositive AZD1222 recipients.

The V gene lost 2 bases and the J gene lost 9 bases, with 11 bases spanning the gap. CDR3 size: 12 residues. The germline gives CDR1 GTSNPN, CDR2 SVGIG (reference sequence). The receptor comes from an adult in good health. The specimen was peripheral blood, collected on day 0 of MenACWY control vaccination. The chain links TRBV30 to TRBJ2-4; a weak D match, TRBD1 (5 bases). The DNA for the CDR3 is TGTGCCTGGAGTAGCCAGGGTCCCATTCAGTACTTC. The encoded protein is CAWSSQGPIQYF.